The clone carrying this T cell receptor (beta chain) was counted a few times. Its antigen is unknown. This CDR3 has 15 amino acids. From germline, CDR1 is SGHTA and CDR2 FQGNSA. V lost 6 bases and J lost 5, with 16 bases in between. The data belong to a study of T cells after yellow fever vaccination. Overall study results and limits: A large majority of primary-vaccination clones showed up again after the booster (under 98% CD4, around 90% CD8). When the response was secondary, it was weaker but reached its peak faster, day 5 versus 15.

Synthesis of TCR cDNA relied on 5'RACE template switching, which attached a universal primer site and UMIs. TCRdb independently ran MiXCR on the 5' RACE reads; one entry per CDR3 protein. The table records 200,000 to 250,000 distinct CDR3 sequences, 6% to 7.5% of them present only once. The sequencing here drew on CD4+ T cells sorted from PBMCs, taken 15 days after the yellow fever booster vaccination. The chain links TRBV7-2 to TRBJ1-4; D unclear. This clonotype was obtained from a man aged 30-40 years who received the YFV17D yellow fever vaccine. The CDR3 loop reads CASRGPTKMNEKLFF. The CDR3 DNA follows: TGTGCCAGCAGGGGCCCGACAAAGATGAATGAAAAACTGTTTTTT.